A single sample gave rise to the 13 T cell receptor beta chains below, sequenced in a study of blood T cells in healthy people across ages. The second PCR ran roughly 6 to 11 cycles with a sample-barcoded 5' primer and J-beta primers. TCRdb itself ran the 5' RACE reads through MiXCR, one entry per CDR3 protein. This table has roughly 1,700,000 distinct CDR3 sequences, roughly 27% appearing once. The material sequenced was blood. These receptors originate from a woman younger than 45 in good health.

A few counts support this clonotype. The CDR3 protein is CASRDLIRQGARVEGYTF. The DNA of the CDR3 is TGTGCCAGCAGGGACCTGATCCGACAGGGGGCGCGGGTCGAGGGCTACACCTTC. The gene calls are TRBV21-1 and TRBJ1-2; TRBD1 is the table's D call, not checked against the DNA. TRBV21-1 is tagged as a pseudogene. The CDR3 is 18 residues long.

This clonotype has more than one count but fewer than ten. The chain couples TRBV6-6 to TRBJ2-2; D uncertain. Trimming pared 2 bases from V and 6 bases from J, leaving 7 bases between. The CDR3 covers 13 residues. Germline lookup yields CDR1 MNHNY and CDR2 SVGAGI (reference sequence). CDR3 DNA: TGTGCCAGCAGTTACGGGGTGGCCGGGGAGCTGTTTTTT. It codes for CASSYGVAGELFF.

Details on this clonotype: This may be a read error, as it is one base from a much larger clone. The rearrangement uses TRBV28 and TRBJ1-6; D is unclear. The CDR3 is 11 residues long. Germline lookup yields CDR1 MDHEN and CDR2 SYDVKM. The V end was cut by 5 bases, the J end by 8 bases, with 4 bases between. This CDR3 reads CASSPHSPLHF. The CDR3, as DNA: TGTGCCAGCAGTCCCCATTCACCCCTCCACTTT.

This sequence joins TRBV15 and TRBJ1-2, with TRBD1 matching 9 bases. Germline CDR1 and CDR2: LNHNV and YYDKDF (reference sequence). The trim removed 3 bases at V and 4 bases at J, leaving 6 bases unmatched. The CDR3 sequence is 15 residues long. CDR3 amino acids: CATSRGQGEGYGYTF. CDR3 sequence (DNA): TGTGCCACCAGCAGGGGACAGGGCGAAGGCTATGGCTACACCTTC.

J is TRBJ1-4 and V is TRBV7-6; D is ambiguous. Germline V gives CDR1 SGHVS, CDR2 FNYEAQ. Trimming left V 3 bases short and J 3 bases short, with 8 bases between. CDR3 size: 14 residues. The CDR3 DNA is TGTGCCAGCAGCTTCGGGCCTTCTAATGAAAAACTGTTTTTT. Its protein product is CASSFGPSNEKLFF.

This sequence joins TRBV7-8 and TRBJ1-4; D gene uncertain. The CDR3 consists of 14 residues. CDR1 is SGHVS and CDR2 is FQNEAQ in the germline V gene. Trimming removed 1 base at V and 3 bases at J, with 6 bases between. The CDR3 nucleotides read TGTGCCAGCAGCTTAGAAGCTCCTAATGAAAAACTGTTTTTT. Protein: CASSLEAPNEKLFF.

This clonotype was counted a few times. V and J are TRBV20-1 and TRBJ2-1; 9 nucleotides agree with TRBD2. Germline V lookup: CDR1 DFQATT, CDR2 SNEGSKA (reference sequence). Losses at the gene ends were 5 bases for V and 4 bases for J; bases not matched to a gene: 15. The CDR3 sequence is 17 residues long. CDR3 DNA sequence: TGCAGTGCTCCATCACCCTATCTAGCGGGACCATACAATGAGCAGTTCTTC. Amino acids: CSAPSPYLAGPYNEQFF.

The rearrangement joins TRBV20-1 to TRBJ1-5, with D tentatively TRBD1 (6 bases). Germline V gives CDR1 DFQATT, CDR2 SNEGSKA (reference sequence). Between the trimmed V and J ends, which lost 2 bases and 4 bases, there was a span of 15 bases. The CDR3 contains 15 residues. The CDR3 here is CSARPGGGGNQPQHF. The CDR3 region has the DNA TGCAGTGCTAGACCCGGGGGAGGGGGTAATCAGCCCCAGCATTTT.

This clonotype was recorded a few times. The rearrangement uses TRBV6-1 and TRBJ2-1; D not certain. V was shortened by 4 bases and J by 8 bases, with 12 bases between the two germline ends. Germline values: CDR1 MNHNS, CDR2 SASEGT. The CDR3 totals 13 residues. The CDR3 DNA follows: TGTGCCAGCAGTGTGACTGTAGACCATGAGCAGTTCTTC. The encoded protein is CASSVTVDHEQFF.

The genes are TRBV5-5 and TRBJ2-5; weak D call: TRBD1 (6 bases). From germline, CDR1 is SGHKS and CDR2 YYEKEE (reference sequence). Trimming left V 0 bases short and J 2 bases short, with 14 bases between. The CDR3 has 16 residues. The DNA of the CDR3 is TGTGCCAGCAGCTTGGGTACAGGGACCCCACAAGAGACCCAGTACTTC. Protein: CASSLGTGTPQETQYF.

This clonotype was seen at least ten times. The rearrangement uses TRBV29-1 and TRBJ2-7; maybe TRBD1 (6 bases). V dropped 6 bases and J dropped 3 bases, with 21 bases sitting between them. The CDR3 length is 15 residues. The germline V gene encodes CDR1 SQVTM and CDR2 ANQGSEA. The CDR3 nucleotides read TGCAGCGTCCAAGCCCCGGGACAAACTGTCTACGAGCAGTACTTC. This gives the protein CSVQAPGQTVYEQYF.

The V and J genes are TRBV4-2 and TRBJ2-1; TRBD2 might be the D (6 bases). Trimming removed 4 bases from V and 0 bases from J, with 19 bases in between. Germline CDR1 and CDR2: LGHNA and YNFKEQ. The CDR3 spans 18 residues. Written as DNA, the CDR3 is TGTGCCAGCAGCCTCCCCCTTGCGGCGCGGGGCTCCTACAATGAGCAGTTCTTC. This translates into CASSLPLAARGSYNEQFF.

V is TRBV14 and J is TRBJ1-2; D not resolved. CDR1 and CDR2 from the germline V gene are SGHDN and FVKESK. Trimming stripped 4 bases from V and 3 bases from J, with 6 bases between. The CDR3 sequence is 12 residues long. This CDR3 reads CASSPGHYGYTF. Here the CDR3 DNA reads TGTGCCAGCAGCCCTGGACACTATGGCTACACCTTC.